The clone carrying this TCR beta chain was counted only a few times. The data were obtained in a study of cytomegalovirus exposure and HLA in healthy donors. The PCR used 60 Vbeta and 13 Jbeta primers. Some clones are missing from TCRdb's copy, which holds only in-frame ones; the method was immunoSEQ multiplex PCR. The data hold 100,000 or so clones, with around 15% observed a single time. The clonotype originates from a female donor in good health and CMV-seronegative. Sequenced: PBMCs.

The CDR3 DNA follows: TGTGCCAGTAGTTTGACTAGCGGGAATACAGATACGCAGTATTTT. Encoded protein: CASSLTSGNTDTQYF. The J gene is TRBJ2-3, the V gene TRBV19; 11 positions agree with TRBD2. Unmatched junction bases numbered 4, after V lost 5 bases and J lost 3 bases. The germline V gene encodes CDR1 LNHDA and CDR2 SQIVND (reference sequence). This CDR3 is 15 amino acids long.